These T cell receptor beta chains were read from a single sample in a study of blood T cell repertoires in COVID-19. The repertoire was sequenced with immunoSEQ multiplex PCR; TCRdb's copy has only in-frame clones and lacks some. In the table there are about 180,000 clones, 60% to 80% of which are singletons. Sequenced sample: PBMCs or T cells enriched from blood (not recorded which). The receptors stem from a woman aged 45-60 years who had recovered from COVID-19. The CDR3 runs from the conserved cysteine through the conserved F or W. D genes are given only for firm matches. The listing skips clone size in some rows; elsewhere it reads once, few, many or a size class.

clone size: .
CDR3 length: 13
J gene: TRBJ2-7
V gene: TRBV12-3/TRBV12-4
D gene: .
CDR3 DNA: TGTGCCAGCAGACCCACAGGGAACTACGAGCAGTACTTC
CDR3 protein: CASRPTGNYEQYF

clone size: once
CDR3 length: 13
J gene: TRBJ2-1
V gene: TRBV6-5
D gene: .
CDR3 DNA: TGTGCCAGCAGTCGGACAGATTACAATGAGCAGTTCTTC
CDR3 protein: CASSRTDYNEQFF

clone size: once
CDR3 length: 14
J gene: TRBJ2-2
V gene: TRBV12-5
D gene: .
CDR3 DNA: TGTGCTAGTGGTCCTGGGACTTACACCGGGGAGCTGTTTTTT
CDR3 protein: CASGPGTYTGELFF

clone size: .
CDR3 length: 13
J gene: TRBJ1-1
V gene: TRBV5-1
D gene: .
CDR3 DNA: TGCGCCAGCAGCCGCTCGGGAGACGCTGAAGCTTTCTTT
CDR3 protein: CASSRSGDAEAFF

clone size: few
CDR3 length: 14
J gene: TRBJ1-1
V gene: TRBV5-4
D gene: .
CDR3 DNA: TGTGCCAGCAGCACCACACAGGGTCGCACTGAAGCTTTCTTT
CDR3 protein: CASSTTQGRTEAFF

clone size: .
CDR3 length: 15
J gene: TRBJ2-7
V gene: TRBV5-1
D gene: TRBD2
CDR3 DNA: TGCGCCAGCAGCTTGGTGGGGACTAGCACATACGAGCAGTACTTC
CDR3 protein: CASSLVGTSTYEQYF

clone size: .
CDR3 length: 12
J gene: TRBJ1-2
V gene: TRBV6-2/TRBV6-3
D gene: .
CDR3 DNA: TGTGCCAGCAGTGCCACAGCTGGGGGCTACACCTTC
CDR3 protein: CASSATAGGYTF

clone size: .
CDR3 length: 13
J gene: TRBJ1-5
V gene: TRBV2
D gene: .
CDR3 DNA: TGTGCCGCCTGTATCGAGAGGAATCAGCCCCAGCATTTT
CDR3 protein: CAACIERNQPQHF

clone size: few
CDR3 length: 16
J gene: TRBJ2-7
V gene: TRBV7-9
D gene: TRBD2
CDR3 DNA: TGTGCCAGCAGCACAATGACTAGCGGGAGAAACCACGAGCAGTACTTC
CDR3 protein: CASSTMTSGRNHEQYF

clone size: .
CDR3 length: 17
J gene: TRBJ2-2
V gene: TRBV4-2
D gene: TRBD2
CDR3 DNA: TGTGCCAGCAGCCAAGTCGGTAGCGGGAAATTCGGCGGGGAGCTGTTTTTT
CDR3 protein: CASSQVGSGKFGGELFF

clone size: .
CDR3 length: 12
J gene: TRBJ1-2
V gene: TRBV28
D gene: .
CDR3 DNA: TGTGCCAGCGAGGCGGGAGACTATGGCTACACCTTC
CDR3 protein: CASEAGDYGYTF

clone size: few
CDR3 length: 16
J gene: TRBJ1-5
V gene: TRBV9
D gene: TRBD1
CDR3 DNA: TGTGCCAGCAGCCCCGGACAGGAGTTTTCCAATCAGCCCCAGCATTTT
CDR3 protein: CASSPGQEFSNQPQHF

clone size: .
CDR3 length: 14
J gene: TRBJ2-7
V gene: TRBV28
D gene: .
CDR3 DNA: TGTGCCAGCAGCCGCCCGACAGGTTACTACGAGCAGTACTTC
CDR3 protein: CASSRPTGYYEQYF

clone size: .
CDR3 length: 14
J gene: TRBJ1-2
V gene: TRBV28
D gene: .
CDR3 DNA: TGTGCCAGCAGTGGGCAGGCGCCTTACTATGGCTACACCTTC
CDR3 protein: CASSGQAPYYGYTF

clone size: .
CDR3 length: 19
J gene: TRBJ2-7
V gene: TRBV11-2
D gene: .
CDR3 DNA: TGTGCCAGCAGCTTAACACTCTCGGGAACGCTCTCCAGAGTCTACGAGCAGTACTTC
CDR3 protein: CASSLTLSGTLSRVYEQYF